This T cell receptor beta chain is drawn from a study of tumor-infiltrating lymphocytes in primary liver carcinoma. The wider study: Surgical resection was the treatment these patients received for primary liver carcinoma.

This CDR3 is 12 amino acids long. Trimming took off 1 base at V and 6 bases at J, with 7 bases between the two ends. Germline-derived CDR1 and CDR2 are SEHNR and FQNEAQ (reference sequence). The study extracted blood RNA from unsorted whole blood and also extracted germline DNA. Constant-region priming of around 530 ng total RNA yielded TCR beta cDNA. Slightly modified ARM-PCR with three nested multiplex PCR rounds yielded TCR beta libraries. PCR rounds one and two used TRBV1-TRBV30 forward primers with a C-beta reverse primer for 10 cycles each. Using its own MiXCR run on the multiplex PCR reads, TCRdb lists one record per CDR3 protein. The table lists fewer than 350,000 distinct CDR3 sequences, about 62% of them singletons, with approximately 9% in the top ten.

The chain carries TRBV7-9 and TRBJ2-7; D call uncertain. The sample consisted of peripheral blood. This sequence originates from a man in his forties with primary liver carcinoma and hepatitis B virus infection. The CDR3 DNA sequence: TGTGCCAGCAGCTTAGGACGGATCGAGCAGTACTTC. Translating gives CASSLGRIEQYF.